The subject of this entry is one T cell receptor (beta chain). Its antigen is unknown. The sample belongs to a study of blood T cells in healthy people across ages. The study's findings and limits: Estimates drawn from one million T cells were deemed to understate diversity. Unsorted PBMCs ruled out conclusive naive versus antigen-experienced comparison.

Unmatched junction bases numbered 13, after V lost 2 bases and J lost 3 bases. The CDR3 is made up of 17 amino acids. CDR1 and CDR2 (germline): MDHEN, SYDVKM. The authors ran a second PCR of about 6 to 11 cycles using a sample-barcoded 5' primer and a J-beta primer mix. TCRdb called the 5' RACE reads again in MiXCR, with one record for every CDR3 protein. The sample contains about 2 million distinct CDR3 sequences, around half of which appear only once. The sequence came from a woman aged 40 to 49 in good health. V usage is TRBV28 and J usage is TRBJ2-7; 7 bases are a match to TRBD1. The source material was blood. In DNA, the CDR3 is TGTGCCAGCAGTTTAAAGTGGGGGACAGACTACTACTACGAGCAGTACTTC. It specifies CASSLKWGTDYYYEQYF. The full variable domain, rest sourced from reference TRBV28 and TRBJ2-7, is DVKVTQSSRYLVKRTGEKVFLECVQDMDHENMFWYRQDPGLGLRLIYFSYDVKMKEKGDIPEGYSVSREKKERFSLILESASTNQTSMYLCASSLKWGTDYYYEQYFGPGTRLTVT.